These 21 T cell receptor beta chains came from one sample sequenced in a study of blood T cells in healthy people across ages. Sample-barcoded 5' priming and a J-beta primer mix drove a second PCR of about 6 to 11 cycles. TCRdb reprocessed the 5' RACE reads with MiXCR, giving one entry per CDR3 protein. The data contain about 640,000 distinct CDR3 sequences, roughly three fifths of them singletons. Material: blood. These receptor sequences come from a man aged 60-69 years in good health.

V gene TRBV5-6 combines with J gene TRBJ1-3; D is uncertain. Germline CDR1 is SGHDT and CDR2 is YYEEEE. The CDR3 length is 15 residues. The V end was cut by 0 bases, the J end by 0 bases, with 7 bases between. CDR3 coding DNA: TGTGCCAGCAGCTTGGACAAGGTCTCTGGAAACACCATATATTTT. Its translation is CASSLDKVSGNTIYF.

V gene TRBV5-1 combines with J gene TRBJ2-5; TRBD1 agrees at 12 bases. CDR1 and CDR2 from the germline V gene are SGHRS and YFSETQ. The ends lost 4 bases at V and 5 bases at J; junction bases unmatched: 6. This CDR3 has 15 residues. CDR3 sequence (DNA): TGCGCCAGCAGCGATCCGGGACAGGGGGCGGAGACCCAGTACTTC. This gives the protein CASSDPGQGAETQYF.

V is TRBV15 and J is TRBJ2-4, with TRBD1 matching over 9 bases. With V trimmed by 3 bases and J by 8 bases, 8 bases remained unmatched. The germline V gene encodes CDR1 LNHNV and CDR2 YYDKDF (reference sequence). CDR3 length: 15 residues. The CDR3, as DNA: TGTGCCACCAGCAGTTTGGGACAGGGCCCAGACATTCAGTACTTC. As protein: CATSSLGQGPDIQYF.

V is TRBV15 and J is TRBJ2-3; 9 bases map to TRBD2. The germline V gene has CDR1 LNHNV and CDR2 YYDKDF (reference sequence). CDR3 length equals 17 residues. V shed 0 bases, J shed 4 bases, and the junction held 8 bases outside the gene matches. This CDR3 reads CATSRDASGGISDTQYF. The CDR3 DNA follows: TGTGCCACCAGCAGAGATGCCAGCGGGGGGATCTCAGATACGCAGTATTTT.

J is TRBJ2-1 and V is TRBV5-1; 8 nucleotides line up with TRBD1. The trim removed 3 bases at V and 8 bases at J, leaving 7 bases unmatched. This CDR3 has 14 residues. From germline, CDR1 is SGHRS and CDR2 YFSETQ. The CDR3 DNA reads TGCGCCAGCAGCTCCGGGACAGGTTTGGATGAGCAGTTCTTC. Protein: CASSSGTGLDEQFF.

This clonotype was observed at least ten times. This chain links TRBV4-2 with TRBJ2-3; TRBD2 might be the D (6 bases). CDR1 and CDR2 from the germline V gene are LGHNA and YNFKEQ. The CDR3 length is 15 residues. Deletions cut 4 bases from V and 0 bases from J, with 11 bases between. The CDR3 loop is CASSRRESSTDTQYF. CDR3 bases: TGTGCCAGCAGCCGCCGGGAGTCTAGCACAGATACGCAGTATTTT.

This chain uses TRBV15 with TRBJ2-5, with a weak D call TRBD1 (5 bases). The CDR3 consists of 15 residues. CDR1 LNHNV and CDR2 YYDKDF come from the germline V gene (reference sequence). Trimming took off 3 bases at V and 9 bases at J, with 20 bases between the two ends. The chain's CDR3 is CATSRAWGLLQSQYF. CDR3 DNA: TGTGCCACCAGCAGGGCCTGGGGCCTATTGCAGTCCCAGTACTTC.

CDR3 amino acids: CASSLTRAVLTDTQYF. The CDR3 nucleotides are TGTGCCAGCAGCTTAACGAGGGCAGTATTGACAGATACGCAGTATTTT. The chain links TRBV7-2 to TRBJ2-3, with a tentative D call TRBD2 (5 bases). In germline, CDR1 is SGHTA, CDR2 FQGNSA. Between the trimmed V and J ends, which lost 2 bases and 3 bases, there was a span of 15 bases. This CDR3 comprises 16 residues. The whole variable domain, remainder taken from reference TRBV7-2 and TRBJ2-3, is GAGVSQSPSNKVTEKGKDVELRCDPISGHTALYWYRQSLGQGLEFLIYFQGNSAPDKSGLPSDRFSAERTGGSVSTLTIQRTQQEDSAVYLCASSLTRAVLTDTQYFGPGTRLTVL.

The CDR3 region is CASSALTWKKLFF. The DNA of the CDR3 is TGTGCCAGCAGCGCGCTTACCTGGAAAAAACTGTTTTTT. This sequence joins TRBV7-2 and TRBJ1-4; D remains ambiguous. Trimming removed 5 bases from V and 9 bases from J, with 13 bases in between. CDR1 and CDR2 (germline): SGHTA, FQGNSA. The CDR3 consists of 13 residues.

In its sample, this clonotype was seen many times. A much bigger clone sits one base away, suggesting this may be a read error. V and J are TRBV11-2 and TRBJ2-5, with D hard to call. The germline V gene encodes CDR1 SGHAT and CDR2 FQNNGV. The CDR3 has 12 amino acids. The V end lost 5 bases, the J end lost 11 bases, and 15 bases lay between the germline ends. The CDR3 is CASSPSQQKQYF. The CDR3 DNA reads TGTGCCAGCAGCCCCTCCCAGCAGAAGCAGTACTTC.

This clonotype was picked up a small number of times. The chain links TRBV7-2 to TRBJ2-1; tentatively, D is TRBD2 (7 bases). Trimming took off 5 bases at V and 8 bases at J, with 16 bases between the two ends. The CDR3 loop spans 14 amino acids. Germline loops: CDR1 SGHTA, CDR2 FQGNSA. CDR3 loop: CASSQGRGRHEQFF. The CDR3 region has the DNA TGTGCCAGCAGCCAGGGGCGGGGGCGCCATGAGCAGTTCTTC.

The chain carries TRBV4-1 and TRBJ2-5; TRBD2 matches 9 bases. V dropped 2 bases and J dropped 5; count of bases not matched to a gene: 3. The CDR3 runs to 14 residues. From germline, CDR1 is MGHRA and CDR2 YSYEKL. The CDR3 loop is CASSQRTSAETQYF. CDR3 DNA sequence: TGCGCCAGCAGCCAAAGGACTAGCGCCGAGACCCAGTACTTC.

The chain couples TRBV12-5 to TRBJ2-2; D remains unclear. Germline V CDR1 and CDR2: LGHNT, FRNRAP. This CDR3 is built from 17 residues. The V end lost 0 bases, the J end lost 6 bases, and 17 bases lay between the germline ends. CDR3 region: CASGLVLSIRCPGELFF. CDR3 DNA sequence: TGTGCTAGTGGTTTGGTACTTTCGATTCGGTGCCCCGGGGAGCTGTTTTTT.

The J gene is TRBJ1-1, the V gene TRBV27; 10 bases align to TRBD1. Germline-derived CDR1 and CDR2 are MNHEY and SMNVEV (reference sequence). V shed 6 bases, J shed 0 bases, and the junction held 7 bases outside the gene matches. The CDR3 loop spans 16 amino acids. The CDR3 is CASRRQGAGMNTEAFF. The CDR3 region has the DNA TGTGCCAGCAGACGACAGGGGGCCGGGATGAACACTGAAGCTTTCTTT.

In its sample, this clonotype was seen a few times. CDR3 region: CASNGQVGGDEQYF. CDR3 bases: TGTGCCAGCAACGGACAGGTTGGAGGGGACGAGCAGTACTTC. The chain uses TRBV2 and TRBJ2-7; D may be TRBD1 (7 bases). Germline V gene sequence: CDR1 SNHLY, CDR2 FYNNEI. The V end was cut by 7 bases, the J end by 5 bases, with 18 bases between. The CDR3 spans 14 residues.

J is TRBJ1-1 and V is TRBV18; 9 positions agree with TRBD1. Trimming cost V 4 bases and J 7 bases; bases outside gene matches: 4. The length of the CDR3 is 13 residues. Per the germline V gene, CDR1 is KGHSH and CDR2 is LQKENI. CDR3 nucleotides: TGTGCCAGCTCACTCCGACAGGGGGATGAAGCTTTCTTT. This codes for CASSLRQGDEAFF. Complete variable domain (other parts from reference TRBV18 and TRBJ1-1): NAGVMQNPRHLVRRRGQEARLRCSPMKGHSHVYWYRQLPEEGLKFMVYLQKENIIDESGMPKERFSAEFPKEGPSILRIQQVVRGDSAAYFCASSLRQGDEAFFGQGTRLTVV.

This clonotype was observed a few times. The CDR3 loop reads CASSFGRGSGANVLTF. The CDR3 bases are TGTGCCAGCAGTTTTGGCAGGGGCTCTGGGGCCAACGTCCTGACTTTC. The chain recombines TRBV12-3 or TRBV12-4 with TRBJ2-6, with TRBD1 as a possible D gene (6 bases). The V and J ends lost 3 bases and 0 bases respectively, with 9 bases between them. The CDR3 consists of 16 residues.

This clonotype came up many times. This CDR3 is CASSTTGGGLGNEQFF. The CDR3 region has the DNA TGTGCCAGCAGCACCACTGGGGGGGGGCTGGGCAATGAGCAGTTCTTC. The chain combines TRBV7-2 with TRBJ2-1; possibly TRBD2 for D (7 bases). The CDR3 totals 16 residues. The V gene's germline CDR1 is SGHTA and CDR2 FQGNSA. Trimming removed 5 bases at V and 6 bases at J, with 20 bases between.

The chain couples TRBV20-1 to TRBJ2-3, with TRBD2 as a possible D gene (6 bases). The CDR3 has 14 amino acids. The germline V and J ends were trimmed by 2 bases and 2 bases, with 11 bases remaining between them. CDR1 and CDR2 (germline): DFQATT, SNEGSKA (reference sequence). CDR3 sequence: CSARLAGYTDTQYF. DNA for the CDR3: TGCAGTGCTAGACTCGCGGGGTACACAGATACGCAGTATTTT.

V is TRBV5-1 and J is TRBJ2-1; D not certain. This CDR3 has 15 residues. Germline V CDR1 and CDR2: SGHRS, YFSETQ. V was clipped by 3 bases and J by 0 bases, with 10 bases between them. The CDR3 region has the DNA TGCGCCAGCAGCTCAGACCAAATCTCCTACAATGAGCAGTTCTTC. It is translated as CASSSDQISYNEQFF.

This chain links TRBV5-1 with TRBJ1-1, with unresolved D. This CDR3 spans 15 amino acids. The germline V and J ends were trimmed by 1 base and 0 bases, with 10 bases remaining between them. CDR1 and CDR2 (germline): SGHRS, YFSETQ. This CDR3 is CASSLLVQLNTEAFF. In DNA form, the CDR3 reads TGCGCCAGCAGCTTGCTCGTCCAGCTGAACACTGAAGCTTTCTTT.